The source of this T cell receptor beta chain is a study of response to subunit inactivated influenza vaccine. Each CDR3 protein is one row after TCRdb ran MiXCR on the RT-PCR reads. The table lists around 600,000 distinct CDR3 sequences, roughly 10% of them singletons. Points from the study as a whole: Few new T cells, the authors suggested, are recruited by each seasonal influenza vaccination.

As to this clonotype: The target antigen is unknown.

V was clipped by 3 bases and J by 9 bases, with 17 bases between them. The CDR3 extends over 14 amino acids. Another study also made use of these data, one on T cells expressing NK-cell markers. That work adds: In generating TCR beta cDNA, 5'RACE template switching with UMIs was used. Researchers got TCR beta repertoires out of sorted CD3+CD56+NKG2C+, CD3+CD56+NKG2C- and CD3+CD56-NKG2C+ T cells. Sequenced donors, eight in total, included seven who were HCMV-seropositive and one who was seronegative. These clonotypes additionally ranked first within the CD3+CD56-NKG2C+ fraction of several donors.

The rearrangement links TRBV12-3 or TRBV12-4 to TRBJ2-5, with D maybe TRBD1 (5 bases). The sequence was collected from a man in his forties or fifties who received an inactivated influenza vaccine. Specimen: PBMCs from blood, collected on the day of vaccination. As DNA, the CDR3 is TGTGCCAGCAGTTTTGGGGCGTCCGGGTCGGCCCAGTACTTC. Its protein product is CASSFGASGSAQYF.